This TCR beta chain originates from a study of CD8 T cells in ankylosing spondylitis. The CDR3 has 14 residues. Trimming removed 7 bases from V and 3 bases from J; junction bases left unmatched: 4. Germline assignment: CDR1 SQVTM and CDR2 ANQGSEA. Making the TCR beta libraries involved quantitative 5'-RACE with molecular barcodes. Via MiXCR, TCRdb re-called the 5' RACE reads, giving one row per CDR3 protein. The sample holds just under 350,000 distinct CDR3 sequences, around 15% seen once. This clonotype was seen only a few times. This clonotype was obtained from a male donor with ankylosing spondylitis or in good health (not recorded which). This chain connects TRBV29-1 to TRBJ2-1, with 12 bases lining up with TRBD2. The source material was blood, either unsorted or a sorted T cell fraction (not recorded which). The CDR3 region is CSGRLAGVYNEQFF. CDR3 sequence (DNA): TGCAGCGGGCGACTAGCGGGAGTCTACAATGAGCAGTTCTTC.